The 31 T cell receptor beta chains listed next were all sequenced from one sample in a study of blood T cell repertoires in COVID-19. This table comes from immunoSEQ multiplex PCR, and its TCRdb copy is limited to in-frame clones, with some not included. The sample carries 220,000 or so clones, 89% recorded once. Sequencing input: peripheral blood. Receptors were obtained from a man between 60 and 75 years old who had recovered from COVID-19.

This clone occurred once. CDR3 in amino acids: CASSPLYGSFYEGNTEAFF. In DNA, the CDR3 is TGTGCCAGCTCACCGCTCTACGGCAGTTTCTACGAGGGTAACACTGAAGCTTTCTTT. V usage is TRBV18 and J usage is TRBJ1-1; D is ambiguous. CDR1 is KGHSH and CDR2 is LQKENI in the germline V gene. Trimming cost V 3 bases and J 2 bases, with 25 bases left between them. CDR3 length: 19 amino acids.

The rearrangement joins TRBV10-3 to TRBJ2-1, with TRBD2 identical over 10 bases. V shed 2 bases and J 10 bases; nucleotides not matched to a gene: 5. The length of the CDR3 is 14 residues. In germline, CDR1 is ENHRY, CDR2 SYGVKD. CDR3 in DNA: TGTGCCATCAGTGAGCTACTAGCGGGGATGGAGCAGTTCTTC. Translated, it gives CAISELLAGMEQFF.

The CDR3 spells CASSQIQGKETQYF. In nucleotides, the CDR3 is TGTGCCAGCTCACAGATCCAGGGGAAAGAGACCCAGTACTTC. J is TRBJ2-5 and V is TRBV18; D is possibly TRBD1 (6 bases). V was pared by 4 bases and J by 3 bases, with 12 bases between. Germline V gene sequence: CDR1 KGHSH, CDR2 LQKENI. The CDR3 is 14 amino acids.

This chain links TRBV3-1 (or the pseudogene TRBV3-2) with TRBJ2-5; 10 nucleotides align to TRBD1. There are 14 residues in the CDR3. The V and J ends lost 5 bases and 4 bases, in that order; junction bases with no gene match: 4. Per the germline V gene, CDR1 is LGHDT and CDR2 is YNNKEL (reference sequence). As DNA, the CDR3 is TGTGCCAGCAGCTGGACAGGGGGGAGAGAGACCCAGTACTTC. Protein sequence: CASSWTGGRETQYF.

The V gene is TRBV5-1, the J gene TRBJ2-1; D might be TRBD2 (7 bases). The V and J ends lost 3 bases and 5 bases respectively, with 18 bases between them. Germline CDR1 and CDR2: SGHRS and YFSETQ. The CDR3 contains 16 residues. The CDR3 bases are TGCGCCAGCAGCTACTTGGCGGGGGCGATGAACAATGAGCAGTTCTTC. This encodes CASSYLAGAMNNEQFF.

The J gene is TRBJ1-3, the V gene TRBV30; D gene unclear. Trimming left V 2 bases short and J 0 bases short, with 11 bases between. The CDR3 loop spans 15 amino acids. Per germline, CDR1 GTSNPN and CDR2 SVGIG (reference sequence). The CDR3 nucleotides read TGTGCCTGGAGTTCAGGACTGAACTCTGGAAACACCATATATTTT. Residues: CAWSSGLNSGNTIYF.

The gene calls are TRBV4-1 and TRBJ1-1; D may be TRBD1 (6 bases). The length of the CDR3 is 16 residues. Germline CDR1 reads MGHRA; CDR2 reads YSYEKL. V was pared by 3 bases and J by 4 bases, with 18 bases between. The CDR3: CASSHGQIAKGTEAFF. CDR3 in DNA: TGCGCCAGCAGCCATGGACAGATAGCCAAGGGCACTGAAGCTTTCTTT.

This clone appeared once. The rearrangement links TRBV19 to TRBJ1-2; 8 bases agree with TRBD1. V lost 7 bases and J lost 2; bases outside the gene matches: 6. Germline V gene lookup returns CDR1 LNHDA and CDR2 SQIVND (reference sequence). The length of the CDR3 is 14 residues. Written as DNA, the CDR3 is TGTGCCAGTACCCTCGACAGGGGAAACTATGGCTACACCTTC. It translates to CASTLDRGNYGYTF.

This clone is a singleton in its sample. The chain combines TRBV5-5 with TRBJ1-2; tentatively, D is TRBD1 (5 bases). The germline V gene encodes CDR1 SGHKS and CDR2 YYEKEE (reference sequence). The CDR3 runs to 13 residues. V gave up 4 bases and J gave up 9 bases, with 16 bases separating them. CDR3 sequence (DNA): TGTGCCAGCAGCAAGGGACTCGCCCGGAGCTACACCTTC. Translating it yields CASSKGLARSYTF.

CDR3 sequence reads: CASSEARGAGRETQYF. The DNA of the CDR3 is TGTGCCAGCAGTGAAGCGCGGGGGGCTGGCCGTGAGACCCAGTACTTC. This chain uses TRBV2 with TRBJ2-5; TRBD2 aligns across 8 bases. The CDR3 has 16 residues. Trimming took 0 bases from V and 5 from J; bases not matched to a gene: 8. CDR1 and CDR2 (germline): SNHLY, FYNNEI.

The V call is TRBV15, the J call TRBJ1-1, with 8 nucleotides matching TRBD1. Trimming took 3 bases from V and 3 from J; bases not matched to a gene: 12. Germline CDR1 LNHNV, CDR2 YYDKDF (reference sequence). The CDR3 extends over 17 amino acids. In DNA, the CDR3 is TGTGCCACCAGCAGTGATAGGACAGGGACCCGGGACACTGAAGCTTTCTTT. Encoded protein: CATSSDRTGTRDTEAFF.

This sequence joins TRBV28 and TRBJ2-7; weak D call: TRBD1 (6 bases). The CDR3 is 13 residues long. Germline V gene lookup returns CDR1 MDHEN and CDR2 SYDVKM. V was shortened by 4 bases and J by 3 bases, with 10 bases between the two germline ends. CDR3 protein: CASSSQGFYEQYF. The CDR3 coding sequence is TGTGCCAGCAGTTCACAGGGATTCTACGAGCAGTACTTC.

The V call is TRBV5-1, the J call TRBJ2-7, with D possibly being TRBD2 (5 bases). Trimming took 4 bases from V and 3 from J, leaving 17 bases between them. From germline, CDR1 is SGHRS and CDR2 YFSETQ. CDR3 size: 15 residues. The CDR3 nucleotides are TGCGCCAGCAGCCTCCAGCGGAGAGGGAGCTACGAGCAGTACTTC. It codes for CASSLQRRGSYEQYF.

The V gene is TRBV7-9, the J gene TRBJ2-7; D is perhaps TRBD2 (5 bases). The V end was cut by 0 bases, the J end by 3 bases, with 6 bases between. Germline assignment: CDR1 SEHNR and CDR2 FQNEAQ (reference sequence). The CDR3 sequence is 13 residues long. Here the CDR3 reads CASSLAGVYEQYF. As DNA, the CDR3 is TGTGCCAGCAGCTTAGCGGGAGTCTACGAGCAGTACTTC. Full variable domain (missing parts from reference TRBV7-9 and TRBJ2-7): DTGVSQNPRHKITKRGQNVTFRCDPISEHNRLYWYRQTLGQGPEFLTYFQNEAQLEKSRLLSDRFSAERPKGSFSTLEIQRTEQGDSAMYLCASSLAGVYEQYFGPGTRLTVT.

This chain joins TRBV27 and TRBJ1-1; 8 positions match TRBD1. The CDR3 totals 15 residues. V was pared by 6 bases and J by 1 base, with 7 bases of the junction left unmatched. Looked up from germline, CDR1 is MNHEY and CDR2 is SMNVEV (reference sequence). The CDR3, as DNA: TGTGCCAGCAGCCCACAGACAGGGGCGAACACTGAAGCTTTCTTT. Its protein is CASSPQTGANTEAFF.

V is TRBV7-8 and J is TRBJ1-2, with D possibly TRBD1 on 5 matching bases. Germline-derived CDR1 and CDR2 are SGHVS and FQNEAQ. V dropped 6 bases and J dropped 4 bases, with 12 bases sitting between them. The CDR3 sequence is 13 residues long. The CDR3 sequence: CASSPAGGYGYTF. As DNA, the CDR3 is TGTGCCAGCAGTCCAGCCGGGGGCTATGGCTACACCTTC.

The chain uses TRBV6-1 and TRBJ1-1; no reliable D call. The V end was cut by 5 bases, the J end by 1 base, with 8 bases between. Looked up from germline, CDR1 is MNHNS and CDR2 is SASEGT. This CDR3 has 13 residues. The CDR3 DNA is TGTGCCAGCAGTTATTCACAGAACACTGAAGCTTTCTTT. This translates into CASSYSQNTEAFF.

J is TRBJ2-1 and V is TRBV11-2; TRBD2 might be the D (6 bases). The CDR3 is 18 residues long. Germline V gene data show CDR1 as SGHAT and CDR2 as FQNNGV. Trimming took 5 bases from V and 2 from J, leaving 22 bases between them. The CDR3, as DNA: TGTGCCAGCAGCCCTGGGGTAGCGGTCTTAGAGACCTACAATGAGCAGTTCTTC. Translated: CASSPGVAVLETYNEQFF.

This clone was counted once. The V call is TRBV6-5, the J call TRBJ1-5; D unclear. The CDR3 runs to 15 residues. Trimming removed 10 bases at V and 2 bases at J, with 18 bases between. Germline CDR1 and CDR2: MNHEY and SVGAGI. This CDR3 is CATKTIPRGNQPQHF. The CDR3 region has the DNA TGTGCCACCAAGACAATCCCGCGGGGCAATCAGCCCCAGCATTTT.

The V gene is TRBV7-3, the J gene TRBJ2-7; TRBD1 matches at 9 bases. Germline V gives CDR1 SGHTA, CDR2 FQGTGA. The CDR3 is 15 residues long. J lost 1 base, V lost 6 bases, and 7 bases had no gene match. CDR3 loop: CASSRTGGQSYEQYF. The CDR3 nucleotides are TGTGCCAGCAGTCGAACAGGGGGCCAGTCCTACGAGCAGTACTTC.

The chain is built from TRBV6-2 or TRBV6-3 and TRBJ1-1; 8 nucleotides align to TRBD1. Trimming removed 6 bases from V and 4 bases from J; junction bases left unmatched: 10. The CDR3 has 15 residues. Per germline, CDR1 MNHEY and CDR2 SVGEGT. CDR3 in amino acids: CASSNRRDRSTEAFF. The CDR3, as DNA: TGTGCCAGCAGCAACCGCCGGGACAGGAGCACTGAAGCTTTCTTT.

This clone was seen once. The V call is TRBV7-9, the J call TRBJ1-2; D is possibly TRBD1 (5 bases). V was cut by 11 bases and J by 4 bases, with 23 bases left in between. The CDR3 sequence is 15 residues long. Germline V lookup: CDR1 SEHNR, CDR2 FQNEAQ (reference sequence). CDR3 in amino acids: CAGLRSGAGGYGYTF. CDR3 DNA: TGTGCCGGTTTAAGGTCCGGGGCCGGGGGCTATGGCTACACCTTC.

This rearrangement joins TRBV18 to TRBJ1-6, with TRBD1 matching 8 bases. From germline, CDR1 is KGHSH and CDR2 LQKENI. The CDR3 has 15 residues. Unmatched junction bases numbered 11, after V lost 6 bases and J lost 10 bases. The CDR3 spells CASSLTGQGQSPLHF. As DNA, the CDR3 is TGTGCCAGCTCTCTAACTGGACAGGGTCAGTCACCCCTCCACTTT.

This sequence joins TRBV18 and TRBJ2-2; tentatively, D is TRBD1 (6 bases). V lost 3 bases and J 3 bases, leaving 11 bases between the germline ends. This CDR3 contains 15 residues. Germline values: CDR1 KGHSH, CDR2 LQKENI. The CDR3 DNA sequence: TGTGCCAGCTCACCGGGGGCAGGGCACACCGGGGAGCTGTTTTTT. Its translation: CASSPGAGHTGELFF.

The chain recombines TRBV13 with TRBJ1-2; 9 bases map to TRBD1. Per germline, CDR1 PRHDT and CDR2 FYEKMQ (reference sequence). After removal of 4 bases from V and 6 bases from J, the junction contained 9 bases not matched to a gene. This CDR3 is 15 amino acids long. CDR3 sequence reads: CASSSLGQGADGYTF. The CDR3 DNA sequence: TGTGCCAGCAGCTCCTTGGGACAGGGAGCCGATGGCTACACCTTC.

The chain links TRBV7-6 to TRBJ2-2; 8 bases match TRBD1. The germline V gene encodes CDR1 SGHVS and CDR2 FNYEAQ. The CDR3 totals 17 residues. The J segment lost 1 base and the V segment lost 1 base, leaving 5 bases of the junction unmatched. CDR3 residues: CASSLVSGQGNTGELFF. CDR3 nucleotide sequence: TGTGCCAGCAGCTTAGTGTCCGGACAGGGGAACACCGGGGAGCTGTTTTTT.

This clone was seen once. The V call is TRBV23-1, the J call TRBJ1-3; 7 bases map to TRBD1. TRBV23-1 carries the ORF label, with uncertain function. The length of the CDR3 is 14 residues. V lost 0 bases to trimming and J lost 8 bases; unmatched junction nucleotides: 4. DNA of the CDR3: TGCGCCAGCAGTCAATCCCACAGGGGAGACACCATATATTTT. The encoded protein is CASSQSHRGDTIYF.

The rearrangement uses TRBV7-2 and TRBJ1-2, with 7 bases aligning to TRBD1. This CDR3 is built from 14 residues. CDR1 SGHTA and CDR2 FQGNSA come from the germline V gene. V dropped 4 bases and J dropped 0; count of bases not matched to a gene: 2. The CDR3 here is CASSSDRANYGYTF. CDR3 in DNA: TGTGCCAGCAGCTCAGACAGGGCTAACTATGGCTACACCTTC. Looking up the rest from reference TRBV7-2 and TRBJ1-2 gives the full variable domain: GAGVSQSPSNKVTEKGKDVELRCDPISGHTALYWYRQSLGQGLEFLIYFQGNSAPDKSGLPSDRFSAERTGGSVSTLTIQRTQQEDSAVYLCASSSDRANYGYTFGSGTRLTVV.

The CDR3 reads CASSTQDRGAYEQYF. The CDR3 DNA is TGTGCCAGTAGTACCCAGGACAGGGGCGCCTACGAGCAGTACTTC. This chain links TRBV19 with TRBJ2-7; 9 bases map to TRBD1. Trimming took 4 bases from V and 2 from J; bases not matched to a gene: 6. The CDR3 consists of 15 residues. Germline V gene data show CDR1 as LNHDA and CDR2 as SQIVND (reference sequence).

The chain employs TRBV2 and TRBJ2-5, with D uncertain. V was pared by 7 bases and J by 2 bases, with 8 bases between. The CDR3 runs 12 residues. Germline assignment: CDR1 SNHLY and CDR2 FYNNEI. The CDR3 reads CASNRQQETQYF. The CDR3 coding sequence is TGTGCCAGCAACCGACAACAAGAGACCCAGTACTTC.

This chain joins TRBV15 and TRBJ1-2, with 8 nucleotides matching TRBD1. Germline trimming cut 2 bases from V and 0 bases from J; bases unmatched to any gene: 5. This CDR3 comprises 16 residues. Germline V lookup: CDR1 LNHNV, CDR2 YYDKDF (reference sequence). CDR3 nucleotides: TGTGCCACCAGCAGATCCGGGACAGGAACTAACTATGGCTACACCTTC. This gives the protein CATSRSGTGTNYGYTF.